One and the same sample provided the 21 T cell receptor beta chains below, sequenced in a study of blood T cell repertoires in COVID-19. Only in-frame clones appear in the TCRdb table, and some are missing; sequencing was by immunoSEQ multiplex PCR. The data show 200,000 or so clones, 89% seen once. Sequencing was carried out using PBMCs or T cells enriched from blood (not recorded which). The receptors come from a woman aged 18-29 years who had recovered from COVID-19.

The chain combines TRBV2 with TRBJ2-3; the match to TRBD2 covers 10 bases. CDR3 length equals 16 residues. V shed 1 base and J 6 bases; nucleotides not matched to a gene: 7. Germline lookup yields CDR1 SNHLY and CDR2 FYNNEI. The CDR3 loop reads CASSEGTSGLTDTQYF. Here the CDR3 DNA reads TGTGCCAGCAGTGAAGGGACTAGCGGCCTCACGGATACGCAGTATTTT.

The J gene is TRBJ2-3, the V gene TRBV6-5; TRBD2 might be the D (7 bases). The length of the CDR3 is 15 residues. Germline CDR1 MNHEY, CDR2 SVGAGI. V was pared by 8 bases and J by 1 base, with 16 bases between. This CDR3 reads CASHRGRGGTDTQYF. The DNA of the CDR3 is TGTGCCAGCCACCGAGGGAGGGGGGGCACAGATACGCAGTATTTT.

This clone occurred once. The V call is TRBV28, the J call TRBJ2-1; TRBD1 matches at 9 bases. The CDR3 has 15 amino acids. V was pared by 3 bases and J by 7 bases, with 7 bases of the junction left unmatched. Germline CDR1 and CDR2: MDHEN and SYDVKM. This CDR3 reads CASSFTGGARNEQFF. DNA for the CDR3: TGTGCCAGCAGTTTTACAGGGGGCGCCCGGAATGAGCAGTTCTTC.

This chain connects TRBV2 to TRBJ2-7; the match to TRBD1 covers 8 bases. This CDR3 has 14 amino acids. The germline CDR1 and CDR2 sequences are SNHLY and FYNNEI. V trimming: 7 bases; J trimming: 5 bases; junction bases outside the gene matches: 10. The DNA of the CDR3 is TGTGCCAGCATCCCGGACAGGGAAAGGAACGAGCAGTACTTC. It yields the protein CASIPDRERNEQYF.

The rearrangement links TRBV28 to TRBJ1-5, with a weak D call TRBD1 (6 bases). The CDR3 has 14 amino acids. The germline gives CDR1 MDHEN, CDR2 SYDVKM. Trimming shortened V by 2 bases and J by 7 bases, and 12 bases separated the two germline ends. CDR3 DNA sequence: TGTGCCAGCAGTTTAAGGACAGTTAGGCAGCCCCAGCATTTT. This sequence encodes CASSLRTVRQPQHF.

The chain employs TRBV12-3 or TRBV12-4 and TRBJ2-7; 7 bases match TRBD2. J was trimmed by 7 bases and V by 7 bases; bases with no gene match: 7. This CDR3 contains 12 residues. The CDR3, as DNA: TGTGCCAGCATGGGAGGGATGAGAGAGCAGTACTTC. This codes for CASMGGMREQYF.

This chain uses TRBV12-3 or TRBV12-4 with TRBJ2-7, with a possible D match to TRBD1 (5 bases). CDR3 size: 13 residues. V was trimmed by 3 bases and J by 6 bases, leaving 12 bases between them. The DNA for the CDR3 is TGTGCCAGCAGTTTCTACAGGCATGGCGAGCAGTACTTC. As protein: CASSFYRHGEQYF.

The chain recombines TRBV24-1 with TRBJ2-2; a possible D gene is TRBD2 (5 bases). V was clipped by 2 bases and J by 7 bases, with 22 bases between them. CDR3 length: 18 residues. In germline, CDR1 is KGHDR, CDR2 SFDVKD. The CDR3 is CATSDSTLHSLRGGELFF. As DNA, the CDR3 is TGTGCCACCAGTGATTCAACACTCCATTCCCTACGGGGCGGGGAGCTGTTTTTT.

This chain uses TRBV6-4 with TRBJ1-4; D possibly corresponds to TRBD1 (6 bases). Between the trimmed V and J ends, which lost 2 bases and 7 bases, there was a span of 14 bases. Per germline, CDR1 MRHNA and CDR2 SNTAGT. There are 15 residues in the CDR3. The CDR3 protein is CASSDPGVQCEKLFF. In DNA, the CDR3 is TGTGCCAGCAGTGACCCAGGGGTGCAGTGTGAAAAACTGTTTTTT.

The J gene is TRBJ1-1, the V gene TRBV11-1, with D perhaps matching TRBD1 (6 bases). Looked up from germline, CDR1 is SGHAT and CDR2 is FQDESV (reference sequence). Trimming left V 7 bases short and J 1 base short, with 19 bases between. There are 16 residues in the CDR3. CDR3 residues: CASMPGLWGQNTEAFF. Written as DNA, the CDR3 is TGTGCCAGCATGCCCGGCTTGTGGGGGCAGAACACTGAAGCTTTCTTT.

The J gene is TRBJ2-1, the V gene TRBV12-5, with TRBD1 as a possible D gene (7 bases). This CDR3 comprises 14 residues. Looked up from germline, CDR1 is LGHNT and CDR2 is FRNRAP. Trimming removed 0 bases at V and 7 bases at J, with 10 bases between. CDR3 nucleotide sequence: TGTGCTAGTGGTTTGGTACCAGGGGGGAATGAGCAGTTCTTC. This gives the protein CASGLVPGGNEQFF.

The chain recombines TRBV2 with TRBJ1-2; TRBD1 matches 7 bases. Germline V CDR1 and CDR2: SNHLY, FYNNEI. This CDR3 comprises 13 residues. V shed 6 bases, J shed 8 bases, and the junction held 9 bases outside the gene matches. CDR3 loop: CASRITGALGYTF. Written as DNA, the CDR3 is TGTGCCAGCAGAATAACAGGGGCTCTCGGCTACACCTTC.

The rearrangement links TRBV11-2 to TRBJ1-6, with 9 bases fitting TRBD1. Germline lookup yields CDR1 SGHAT and CDR2 FQNNGV. The CDR3 spans 15 residues. J gave up 10 bases and V 6 bases, and 10 bases lay outside the gene matches. The CDR3 nucleotides are TGTGCCAGCAGAATCCCGGGACAGGGAGTATCACCCCTCCACTTT. Amino acids: CASRIPGQGVSPLHF.

The rearrangement links TRBV6-5 to TRBJ2-5, with D possibly matching TRBD2 (5 bases). The CDR3 totals 16 residues. Deletions cut 0 bases from V and 5 bases from J, with 16 bases between. Germline V gives CDR1 MNHEY, CDR2 SVGAGI. DNA of the CDR3: TGTGCCAGCAGTTACTCGGGAGACGGCGGCTGGGAGACCCAGTACTTC. Encoded protein: CASSYSGDGGWETQYF.

The chain recombines TRBV15 with TRBJ2-5; TRBD1 might be the D (5 bases). In germline, CDR1 is LNHNV, CDR2 YYDKDF (reference sequence). CDR3 size: 14 residues. V lost 1 base and J lost 5, with 11 bases in between. Here the CDR3 reads CATSRAQGLETQYF. The CDR3 coding sequence is TGTGCCACCAGCAGAGCGCAGGGTCTTGAGACCCAGTACTTC.

This rearrangement joins TRBV7-9 to TRBJ1-4, with 8 bases fitting TRBD1. CDR3 length: 18 amino acids. Looked up from germline, CDR1 is SEHNR and CDR2 is FQNEAQ (reference sequence). Losses at the gene ends were 7 bases for V and 0 bases for J; bases not matched to a gene: 13. In nucleotides, the CDR3 is TGTGCCAGCACCGGGGGAAGCAGGGGGCTTGCAACTAATGAAAAACTGTTTTTT. It encodes CASTGGSRGLATNEKLFF.

J is TRBJ1-2 and V is TRBV27, with D possibly TRBD1 on 5 matching bases. This CDR3 is 19 amino acids long. CDR1 and CDR2 (germline): MNHEY, SMNVEV (reference sequence). Trimming cost V 6 bases and J 5 bases, with 31 bases left between them. CDR3 bases: TGTGCCAGCAGCTCGATATTCCCCCCGGTGGGGGGTACACCTTATGGCTACACCTTC. It encodes CASSSIFPPVGGTPYGYTF.

V and J are TRBV28 and TRBJ1-2; TRBD1 aligns across 10 bases. The junction had 12 bases not matched to a gene; V was cut back by 5 bases and J by 6 bases. The CDR3 runs to 16 residues. Germline V gives CDR1 MDHEN, CDR2 SYDVKM. The DNA of the CDR3 is TGTGCCAGCAGTCTATCCAGGGGACAGGGGTCGGATGGCTACACCTTC. Its protein is CASSLSRGQGSDGYTF.

The chain has TRBV7-9 and TRBJ2-3, with TRBD2 as a possible D gene (5 bases). V was shortened by 7 bases and J by 4 bases, with 18 bases between the two germline ends. From germline, CDR1 is SEHNR and CDR2 FQNEAQ (reference sequence). This CDR3 contains 15 residues. CDR3: CASTPSRVLPDTQYF. CDR3 sequence (DNA): TGTGCCAGCACCCCGTCGAGGGTTCTCCCAGATACGCAGTATTTT.

Comment on this clone: One junction end disagrees with the germline gene, perhaps due to a read error. The chain recombines TRBV3-1 (or the pseudogene TRBV3-2) with TRBJ1-5, with 11 bases fitting TRBD1. The CDR3 is 20 residues long. Germline V lookup: CDR1 LGHDT, CDR2 YNNKEL (reference sequence). This CDR3 reads CASSRPRGQGVPISNQPQHF. DNA for the CDR3: TGTGCCAGCAGCCGCCCTCGGGGACAGGGGGTACCTATTAGCAATCAGCCCCAACATTTT.

This chain uses TRBV28 with TRBJ1-2; the D gene is possibly TRBD1 (6 bases). Trimming removed 3 bases from V and 10 bases from J, with 15 bases in between. The length of the CDR3 is 13 residues. Germline V gives CDR1 MDHEN, CDR2 SYDVKM. This chain's CDR3 is CASSFGQHGSYTF. DNA of the CDR3: TGTGCCAGCAGTTTTGGACAGCACGGTTCCTACACCTTC.